What follows are 27 T cell receptor beta chains derived from one specimen sequenced in a study of T cell responses to AZD1222 COVID-19 vaccine. The assay was immunoSEQ multiplex PCR, and TCRdb's table has in-frame clones only and misses some. The sample consists of 140,000 to 150,000 clones, approximately 88% of them appearing once. The sequences come from peripheral blood, collected on day 0 of AZD1222 vaccination. The receptors originated from an adult in good health.

The chain links TRBV15 to TRBJ2-2; possibly TRBD1 or TRBD2 for D (5 bases each). Germline V gives CDR1 LNHNV, CDR2 YYDKDF (reference sequence). The CDR3 loop spans 16 amino acids. V lost 3 bases to trimming and J lost 5 bases, with 16 bases between them. The CDR3 sequence is CATSSPGRTGTGELFF. CDR3 DNA sequence: TGTGCCACCAGCAGTCCAGGGCGGACGGGGACCGGGGAGCTGTTTTTT.

CDR3 sequence reads: CASSLDDQPQHF. CDR3 DNA sequence: TGTGCCAGCAGCTTAGATGATCAGCCCCAGCATTTT. The chain carries TRBV7-9 and TRBJ1-5, with D unclear. CDR1 is SEHNR, CDR2 FQNEAQ, per germline (reference sequence). The CDR3 is made up of 12 amino acids. Trimming removed 1 base from V and 5 bases from J, with 3 bases in between.

The chain has TRBV6-6 and TRBJ2-7, with a weak D call TRBD1 (6 bases). Trimming left V 2 bases short and J 0 bases short, with 8 bases between. The CDR3 is 14 residues long. Germline V gene lookup returns CDR1 MNHNY and CDR2 SVGAGI (reference sequence). Here the CDR3 reads CASSYQGLSYEQYF. The DNA of the CDR3 is TGTGCCAGCAGTTACCAGGGGCTCTCCTACGAGCAGTACTTC.

The CDR3 sequence is CATSDPTSGGATRGNEQFF. CDR3 DNA sequence: TGTGCCACCAGTGACCCGACTAGCGGGGGGGCCACGCGGGGGAATGAGCAGTTCTTC. The chain couples TRBV24-1 to TRBJ2-1, with TRBD2 identical over 14 bases. Germline V gene sequence: CDR1 KGHDR, CDR2 SFDVKD. V lost 4 bases to trimming and J lost 7 bases; unmatched junction nucleotides: 14. The CDR3 has 19 residues.

The V call is TRBV10-2, the J call TRBJ2-1; D might be TRBD2 (5 bases). Trimming cost V 10 bases and J 8 bases, with 9 bases left between them. The CDR3 extends over 10 amino acids. The germline gives CDR1 WSHSY, CDR2 SAAADI. The CDR3 is CATSRDEQFF. CDR3 coding DNA: TGCGCCACCTCGAGGGATGAGCAGTTCTTC.

DNA for the CDR3: TGTGCCTGGAGGGGGGGACAGGGGGCTTTAGAGACCCAGTACTTC. Protein sequence: CAWRGGQGALETQYF. The chain employs TRBV30 and TRBJ2-5; 12 bases fit TRBD1. The CDR3 length is 15 residues. Germline CDR1 and CDR2: GTSNPN and SVGIG (reference sequence). V lost 3 bases to trimming and J lost 4 bases; unmatched junction nucleotides: 6.

The genes are TRBV29-1 and TRBJ2-1; D possibly corresponds to TRBD2 (5 bases). Deletions cut 3 bases from V and 1 base from J, with 7 bases between. The CDR3 spans 13 residues. Germline V gene lookup returns CDR1 SQVTM and CDR2 ANQGSEA. In DNA, the CDR3 is TGCAGCGTTGACGGGGAATCCTACAATGAGCAGTTCTTC. Translation: CSVDGESYNEQFF.

The chain uses TRBV2 and TRBJ2-5; 9 positions agree with TRBD1. Germline V CDR1 and CDR2: SNHLY, FYNNEI. Trimming at V came to 6 bases and at J to 5 bases, leaving 10 bases not matched to a gene. The CDR3 runs 15 residues. CDR3 in amino acids: CASRLWTGAGETQYF. The CDR3 nucleotides are TGTGCCAGCAGACTGTGGACAGGGGCCGGGGAGACCCAGTACTTC.

The gene calls are TRBV6-5 and TRBJ2-5; TRBD2 aligns across 8 bases. This CDR3 has 14 residues. V shed 8 bases, J shed 1 base, and the junction held 6 bases outside the gene matches. Germline assignment: CDR1 MNHEY and CDR2 SVGAGI. The CDR3 DNA reads as TGTGCCAGCGCCTCAGCGGGGGCCCAAGAGACCCAGTACTTC. This codes for CASASAGAQETQYF.

The rearrangement links TRBV6-1 to TRBJ1-1; 10 nucleotides line up with TRBD1. The junction had 8 bases not matched to a gene; V was cut back by 7 bases and J by 0 bases. The CDR3 is 16 amino acids. CDR1 is MNHNS and CDR2 is SASEGT in the germline V gene. CDR3 sequence reads: CASTDPGQGMNTEAFF. The CDR3 coding sequence is TGTGCCAGCACTGATCCGGGACAGGGGATGAACACTGAAGCTTTCTTT.

This clone has only one observation. CDR3 residues: CASSSRVNQPQHF. The CDR3 DNA reads TGTGCCAGTAGTTCAAGGGTTAATCAGCCCCAGCATTTT. This chain uses TRBV19 with TRBJ1-5; D is ambiguous. Germline CDR1 reads LNHDA; CDR2 reads SQIVND (reference sequence). The CDR3 runs to 13 residues. The V and J ends lost 5 bases and 4 bases respectively, with 9 bases between them.

This clone was seen a few times. This chain joins TRBV3-1 (or the pseudogene TRBV3-2) and TRBJ2-3; the D gene is possibly TRBD1 (5 bases). This CDR3 contains 15 residues. Looked up from germline, CDR1 is LGHDT and CDR2 is YNNKEL (reference sequence). V lost 3 bases and J lost 0, with 10 bases in between. CDR3 sequence (DNA): TGTGCCAGCAGCCAGTGGGGCGGTAGCACAGATACGCAGTATTTT. Residues: CASSQWGGSTDTQYF.

V is TRBV6-4 and J is TRBJ2-3; 12 bases fit TRBD1. Trimming took 3 bases from V and 2 from J; bases not matched to a gene: 0. The germline V gene has CDR1 MRHNA and CDR2 SNTAGT. The length of the CDR3 is 15 residues. Written as DNA, the CDR3 is TGTGCCAGCAGTGAGGGACAGGGGGCCACAGATACGCAGTATTTT. It codes for CASSEGQGATDTQYF.

The chain couples TRBV28 to TRBJ2-7, with 10 bases that match TRBD2. Per germline, CDR1 MDHEN and CDR2 SYDVKM. This CDR3 spans 15 amino acids. Trimming took 1 base from V and 2 from J; bases not matched to a gene: 2. Written as DNA, the CDR3 is TGTGCCAGCAGTTTATACAGCGGGGGGGCCTACGAGCAGTACTTC. Translation: CASSLYSGGAYEQYF.

This chain uses TRBV5-1 with TRBJ1-2, with D unresolved. This CDR3 comprises 13 residues. With 0 bases removed from V and 5 bases from J, the gap between germline ends came to 8 bases. Per germline, CDR1 SGHRS and CDR2 YFSETQ. CDR3 nucleotide sequence: TGCGCCAGCAGCTTGGGATCTTTTTATGGCTACACCTTC. Translation: CASSLGSFYGYTF.

This chain uses TRBV19 with TRBJ2-7; TRBD1 agrees at 8 bases. V trimming: 5 bases; J trimming: 4 bases; junction bases outside the gene matches: 7. CDR3 length: 14 residues. Germline V lookup: CDR1 LNHDA, CDR2 SQIVND (reference sequence). The CDR3 DNA reads TGTGCCAGTAGTCGACGGACAGGGATATACGAGCAGTACTTC. Amino acids: CASSRRTGIYEQYF.

In its sample, this clone was seen a few times. The chain uses TRBV27 and TRBJ1-2; 7 bases are shared with TRBD1. The CDR3 sequence is 12 residues long. Trimming took 6 bases from V and 6 from J; bases not matched to a gene: 4. Germline V gives CDR1 MNHEY, CDR2 SMNVEV (reference sequence). The CDR3 loop reads CASSPTGDGYTF. Here the CDR3 DNA reads TGTGCCAGCAGCCCTACAGGGGATGGCTACACCTTC.

DNA of the CDR3: TGCGCCAGCAGCACGGGACTAGCGGGGGGGCCCATGTCCAATGAGCAGTTCTTC. This sequence encodes CASSTGLAGGPMSNEQFF. The chain couples TRBV5-1 to TRBJ2-1; 16 bases line up with TRBD2. The CDR3 is made up of 18 amino acids. CDR1 SGHRS and CDR2 YFSETQ come from the germline V gene. V was clipped by 4 bases and J by 6 bases; unmatched bases: 10.

In DNA, the CDR3 is TGCAGCGTCGAGGACAGTAACTATGGCTACACCTTC. It codes for CSVEDSNYGYTF. The chain combines TRBV29-1 with TRBJ1-2, with a weak D call TRBD1 (6 bases). CDR1 and CDR2 (germline): SQVTM, ANQGSEA. The CDR3 consists of 12 residues. V gave up 6 bases and J gave up 1 base, with 9 bases separating them.

The chain carries TRBV5-1 and TRBJ2-7; D remains ambiguous. The CDR3 consists of 13 residues. Trimming removed 0 bases from V and 7 bases from J, with 11 bases in between. Germline loops: CDR1 SGHRS, CDR2 YFSETQ. Here the CDR3 reads CASSLVRVGEQYF. In DNA form, the CDR3 reads TGCGCCAGCAGCTTGGTTAGGGTCGGGGAGCAGTACTTC.

The rearrangement links TRBV5-1 to TRBJ1-2, with 7 bases aligning to TRBD1. The CDR3 is 13 residues long. CDR1 SGHRS and CDR2 YFSETQ come from the germline V gene. J lost 8 bases, V lost 4 bases, and 8 bases had no gene match. CDR3 residues: CASSVDRSLGYTF. CDR3 nucleotides: TGCGCCAGCAGCGTGGACAGGTCCCTGGGCTACACCTTC. The full variable domain, its missing parts supplied by reference TRBV5-1 and TRBJ1-2, is KAGVTQTPRYLIKTRGQQVTLSCSPISGHRSVSWYQQTPGQGLQFLFEYFSETQRNKGNFPGRFSGRQFSNSRSEMNVSTLELGDSALYLCASSVDRSLGYTFGSGTRLTVV.

J is TRBJ2-5 and V is TRBV4-1; D possibly corresponds to TRBD2 (7 bases). The CDR3 consists of 14 residues. Germline CDR1 MGHRA, CDR2 YSYEKL. Trimming took off 7 bases at V and 5 bases at J, with 17 bases between the two ends. DNA of the CDR3: TGCGCCAGCAAAGAAGTGGGGGGGCGGGAGACCCAGTACTTC. Translated, it gives CASKEVGGRETQYF.

The V call is TRBV4-1, the J call TRBJ2-5; D is possibly TRBD1 (6 bases). This CDR3 has 15 residues. CDR1 and CDR2 from the germline V gene are MGHRA and YSYEKL. V gave up 4 bases and J gave up 2 bases, with 14 bases separating them. CDR3 nucleotide sequence: TGCGCCAGCAGCCTCGCCGGACAGAATCAAGAGACCCAGTACTTC. Translating it yields CASSLAGQNQETQYF.

This clone appeared once. The chain combines TRBV7-9 with TRBJ1-6, with 10 bases aligning to TRBD1. V was pared by 6 bases and J by 7 bases, with 9 bases of the junction left unmatched. CDR3 length: 16 amino acids. The germline V gene encodes CDR1 SEHNR and CDR2 FQNEAQ (reference sequence). The CDR3: CASRQPGTGANSPLHF. The CDR3 DNA sequence: TGTGCCAGCAGGCAACCAGGGACAGGGGCCAATTCACCCCTCCACTTT.

This CDR3 reads CASSLNGIQETQYF. CDR3 nucleotides: TGTGCCAGCAGCTTGAACGGCATACAAGAGACCCAGTACTTC. This chain links TRBV11-1 with TRBJ2-5; D uncertain. The CDR3 covers 14 residues. The germline V and J ends were trimmed by 3 bases and 2 bases, with 10 bases remaining between them. Germline V gene data show CDR1 as SGHAT and CDR2 as FQDESV (reference sequence).

This chain uses TRBV6-6 with TRBJ1-2; D is undetermined. The CDR3 extends over 13 amino acids. The germline gives CDR1 MNHNY, CDR2 SVGAGI (reference sequence). The V gene lost 6 bases and the J gene lost 0 bases, with 8 bases spanning the gap. The CDR3 loop is CASRQTANYGYTF. The CDR3 nucleotides are TGTGCCAGCAGACAAACAGCTAACTATGGCTACACCTTC.

The chain uses TRBV28 and TRBJ1-6; 7 positions agree with TRBD1. The CDR3 spans 14 residues. Losses at the gene ends were 6 bases for V and 5 bases for J; bases not matched to a gene: 4. The germline gives CDR1 MDHEN, CDR2 SYDVKM. The CDR3: CASSPTGDNSPLHF. CDR3 DNA: TGTGCCAGCAGCCCTACAGGGGATAATTCACCCCTCCACTTT.